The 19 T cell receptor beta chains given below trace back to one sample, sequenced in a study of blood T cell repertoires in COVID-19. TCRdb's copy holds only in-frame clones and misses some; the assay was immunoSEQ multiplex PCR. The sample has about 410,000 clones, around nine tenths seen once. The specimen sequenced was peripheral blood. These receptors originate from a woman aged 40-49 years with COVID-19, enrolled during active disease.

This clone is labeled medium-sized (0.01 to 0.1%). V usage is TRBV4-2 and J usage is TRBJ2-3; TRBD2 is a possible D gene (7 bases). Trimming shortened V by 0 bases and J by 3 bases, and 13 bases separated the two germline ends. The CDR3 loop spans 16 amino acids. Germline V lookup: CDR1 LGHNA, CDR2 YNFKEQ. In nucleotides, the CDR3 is TGTGCCAGCAGCCAAGAACGAGGGGGGGGGACAGATACGCAGTATTTT. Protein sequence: CASSQERGGGTDTQYF.

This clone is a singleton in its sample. This CDR3 is CASSTLANYNEQFF. CDR3 DNA sequence: TGCGCCAGCAGCACCCTAGCGAATTACAATGAGCAGTTCTTC. The chain uses TRBV5-1 and TRBJ2-1; possibly TRBD2 for D (6 bases). The V end lost 4 bases, the J end lost 4 bases, and 12 bases lay between the germline ends. In germline, CDR1 is SGHRS, CDR2 YFSETQ. The CDR3 covers 14 residues.

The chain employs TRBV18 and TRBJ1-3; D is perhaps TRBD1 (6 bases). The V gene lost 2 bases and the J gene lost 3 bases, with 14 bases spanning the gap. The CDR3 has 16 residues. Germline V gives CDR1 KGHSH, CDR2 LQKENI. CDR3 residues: CASSPMGALGGNTIYF. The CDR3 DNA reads TGTGCCAGCTCACCAATGGGGGCGCTGGGTGGAAACACCATATATTTT.

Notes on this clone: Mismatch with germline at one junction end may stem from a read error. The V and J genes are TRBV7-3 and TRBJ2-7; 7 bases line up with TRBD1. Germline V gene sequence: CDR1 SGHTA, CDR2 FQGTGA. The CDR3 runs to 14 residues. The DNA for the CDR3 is TGTGCCAGCAGCCTAACGACAGGGAGCTACGAGCAGTACTTC. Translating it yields CASSLTTGSYEQYF.

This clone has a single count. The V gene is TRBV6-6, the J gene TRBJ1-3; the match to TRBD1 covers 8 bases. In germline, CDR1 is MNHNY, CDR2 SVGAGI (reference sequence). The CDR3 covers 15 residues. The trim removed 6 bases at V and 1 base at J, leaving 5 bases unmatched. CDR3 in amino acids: CASRMDRASGNTIYF. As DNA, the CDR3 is TGTGCCAGCAGGATGGACAGGGCGTCTGGAAACACCATATATTTT.

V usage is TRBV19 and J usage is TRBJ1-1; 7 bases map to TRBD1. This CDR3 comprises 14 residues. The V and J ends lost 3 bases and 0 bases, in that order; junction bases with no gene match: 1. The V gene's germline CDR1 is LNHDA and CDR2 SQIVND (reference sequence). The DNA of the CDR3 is TGTGCCAGTAGTATGACAGGGATGAACACTGAAGCTTTCTTT. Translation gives CASSMTGMNTEAFF.

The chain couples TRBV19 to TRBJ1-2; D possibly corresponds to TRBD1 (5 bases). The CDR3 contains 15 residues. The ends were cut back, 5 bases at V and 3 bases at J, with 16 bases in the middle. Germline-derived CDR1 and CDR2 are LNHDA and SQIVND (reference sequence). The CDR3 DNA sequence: TGTGCCAGTAGTCCTTGGGGGGGTCGAGACTATGGCTACACCTTC. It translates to CASSPWGGRDYGYTF.

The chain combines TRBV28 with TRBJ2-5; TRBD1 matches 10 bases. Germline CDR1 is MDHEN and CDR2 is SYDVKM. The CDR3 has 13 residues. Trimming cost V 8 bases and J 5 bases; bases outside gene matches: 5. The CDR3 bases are TGTGCCAGCGGGACAGGGGTTCAGGAGACCCAGTACTTC. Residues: CASGTGVQETQYF.

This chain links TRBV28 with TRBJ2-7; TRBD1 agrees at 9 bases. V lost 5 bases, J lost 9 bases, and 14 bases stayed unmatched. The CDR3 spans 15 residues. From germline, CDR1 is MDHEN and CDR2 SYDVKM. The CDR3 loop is CASSPSGGQGLGQYF. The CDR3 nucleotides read TGTGCCAGCAGTCCCTCAGGGGGACAGGGCCTCGGGCAGTACTTC.

The chain's CDR3 is CASSHLISIGSGKIGELFF. The CDR3 nucleotides read TGCGCCAGCAGCCATCTTATCTCTATCGGGAGCGGGAAGATCGGGGAGCTGTTTTTT. This chain joins TRBV4-1 and TRBJ2-2; 7 bases line up with TRBD2. V shed 3 bases, J shed 7 bases, and the junction held 20 bases outside the gene matches. This CDR3 comprises 19 residues. Looked up from germline, CDR1 is MGHRA and CDR2 is YSYEKL.

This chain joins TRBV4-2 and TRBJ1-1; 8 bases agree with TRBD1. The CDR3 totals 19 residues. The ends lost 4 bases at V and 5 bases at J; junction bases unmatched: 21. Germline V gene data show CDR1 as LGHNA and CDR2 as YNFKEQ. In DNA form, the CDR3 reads TGTGCCAGCAGCCCCAAAACCAGACAGGGGCCAACCTCGTTGACTGAAGCTTTCTTT. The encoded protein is CASSPKTRQGPTSLTEAFF.

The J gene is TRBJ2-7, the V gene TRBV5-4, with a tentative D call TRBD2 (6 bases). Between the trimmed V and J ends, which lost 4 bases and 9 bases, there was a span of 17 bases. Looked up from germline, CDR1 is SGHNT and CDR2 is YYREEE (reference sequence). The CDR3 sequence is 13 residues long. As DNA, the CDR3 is TGTGCCAGCAGCGAAGAGAACCTGCGGGGGCAGTACTTC. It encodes CASSEENLRGQYF.

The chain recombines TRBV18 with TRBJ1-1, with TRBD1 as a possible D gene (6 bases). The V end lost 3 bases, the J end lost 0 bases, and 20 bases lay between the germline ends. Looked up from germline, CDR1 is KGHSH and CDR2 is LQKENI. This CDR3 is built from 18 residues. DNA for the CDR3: TGTGCCAGCTCACCGGACAGTAAGATGGGATCGGTGAACACTGAAGCTTTCTTT. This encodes CASSPDSKMGSVNTEAFF.

CDR3 DNA: TGTGCCAGTTCAAAGGTTGGCGGTCCCCCTTGGGACAATGAGCAGTTCTTC. Residues: CASSKVGGPPWDNEQFF. V gene TRBV19 combines with J gene TRBJ2-1; D gene uncertain. Trimming removed 8 bases from V and 5 bases from J, with 25 bases in between. The CDR3 is 17 amino acids. Germline CDR1 and CDR2: LNHDA and SQIVND (reference sequence).

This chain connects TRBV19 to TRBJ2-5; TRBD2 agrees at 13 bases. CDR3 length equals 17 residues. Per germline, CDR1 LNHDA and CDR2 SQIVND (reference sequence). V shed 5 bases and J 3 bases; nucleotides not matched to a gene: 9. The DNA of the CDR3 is TGTGCCAGTAGTCGAACTAGCGGGGGGGCCTTAGAAGAGACCCAGTACTTC. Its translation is CASSRTSGGALEETQYF.

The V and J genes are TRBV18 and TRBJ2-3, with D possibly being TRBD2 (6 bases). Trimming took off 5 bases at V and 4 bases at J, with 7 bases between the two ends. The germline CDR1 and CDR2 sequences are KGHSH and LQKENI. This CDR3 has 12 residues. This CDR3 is CASSGGPDTQYF. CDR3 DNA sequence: TGTGCCAGCTCAGGAGGGCCAGATACGCAGTATTTT.

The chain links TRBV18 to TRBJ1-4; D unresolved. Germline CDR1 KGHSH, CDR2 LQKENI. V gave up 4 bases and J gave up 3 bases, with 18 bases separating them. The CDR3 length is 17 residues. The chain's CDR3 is CASSQSLTGVPNEKLFF. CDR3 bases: TGTGCCAGCTCACAAAGCCTCACCGGGGTTCCTAATGAAAAACTGTTTTTT.

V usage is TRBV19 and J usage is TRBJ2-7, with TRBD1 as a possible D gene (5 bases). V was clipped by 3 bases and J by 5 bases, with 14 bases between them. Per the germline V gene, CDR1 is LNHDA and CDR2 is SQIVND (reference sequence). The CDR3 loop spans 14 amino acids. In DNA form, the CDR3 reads TGTGCCAGTAGTATCAATGGGGCGGACCACGAGCAGTACTTC. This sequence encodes CASSINGADHEQYF.

CDR3 sequence reads: CASSFITGSSYEQYF. In nucleotides, the CDR3 is TGTGCCAGCAGTTTCATTACGGGATCCTCCTACGAGCAGTACTTC. The genes are TRBV28 and TRBJ2-7, with D possibly being TRBD2 (5 bases). From germline, CDR1 is MDHEN and CDR2 SYDVKM. The CDR3 is made up of 15 amino acids. V lost 3 bases, J lost 0 bases, and 12 bases lay in between.